Each of the 19 T cell receptor beta chains below was sequenced from the same sample in a study of blood T cell repertoires in COVID-19. TCRdb keeps only in-frame clones here, not all; method: immunoSEQ multiplex PCR. Of some 80,000 clones in the sample, 88% were seen once. The sequenced sample consisted of peripheral blood. These receptors came from a human donor in a cohort sampled during active COVID-19.

The chain has TRBV2 and TRBJ2-1; D is perhaps TRBD1 (5 bases). Trimming pared 7 bases from V and 9 bases from J, leaving 13 bases between. In germline, CDR1 is SNHLY, CDR2 FYNNEI. The CDR3 totals 12 residues. The CDR3 bases are TGTGCCAGCACCAGGGTCCTAGGTGAGCAGTTCTTC. Protein sequence: CASTRVLGEQFF.

The rearrangement joins TRBV7-9 to TRBJ2-7; 8 bases map to TRBD2. J lost 5 bases, V lost 7 bases, and 10 bases had no gene match. CDR3 length: 14 residues. Germline CDR1 is SEHNR and CDR2 is FQNEAQ (reference sequence). CDR3 in DNA: TGTGCCAGCACCTCATCGGGGGGGACGAACGAGCAGTACTTC. Its protein is CASTSSGGTNEQYF.

The J gene is TRBJ2-7, the V gene TRBV28; weak D call: TRBD1 (5 bases). This CDR3 is 15 amino acids long. V was clipped by 4 bases and J by 1 base, with 14 bases between them. Per germline, CDR1 MDHEN and CDR2 SYDVKM. CDR3 bases: TGTGCCAGCAGTTCCCCGCAGGGCCAGTCCTACGAGCAGTACTTC. The encoded protein is CASSSPQGQSYEQYF.

This rearrangement joins TRBV11-2 to TRBJ1-4; TRBD1 matches at 7 bases. CDR1 and CDR2 (germline): SGHAT, FQNNGV. The V and J ends lost 0 bases and 7 bases, in that order; junction bases with no gene match: 5. The CDR3 loop spans 15 amino acids. This CDR3 reads CASSLERGRVEKLFF. The CDR3 DNA reads TGTGCCAGCAGCTTAGAAAGGGGGCGGGTTGAAAAACTGTTTTTT.

The CDR3 spells CASSLGGGPTNEKLFF. Written as DNA, the CDR3 is TGTGCCAGCAGCTTGGGGGGTGGCCCAACTAATGAAAAACTGTTTTTT. V usage is TRBV7-9 and J usage is TRBJ1-4; D might be TRBD1 (5 bases). Germline CDR1 SEHNR, CDR2 FQNEAQ (reference sequence). The V end lost 3 bases, the J end lost 0 bases, and 11 bases lay between the germline ends. This CDR3 comprises 16 residues. Using reference TRBV7-9 and TRBJ1-4 for the parts outside the CDR3, the full variable domain is DTGVSQNPRHKITKRGQNVTFRCDPISEHNRLYWYRQTLGQGPEFLTYFQNEAQLEKSRLLSDRFSAERPKGSFSTLEIQRTEQGDSAMYLCASSLGGGPTNEKLFFGSGTQLSVL.

This chain links TRBV2 with TRBJ2-5, with no clear D. Trimming pared 6 bases from V and 1 base from J, leaving 6 bases between. This CDR3 has 12 residues. Germline V gene sequence: CDR1 SNHLY, CDR2 FYNNEI. The chain's CDR3 is CASSLLQETQYF. CDR3 coding DNA: TGTGCCAGCAGCCTCCTCCAAGAGACCCAGTACTTC.

This clone has only one observation. The J gene is TRBJ1-1, the V gene TRBV19; TRBD1 matches 9 bases. The V and J ends lost 9 bases and 2 bases, in that order; junction bases with no gene match: 22. Germline V lookup: CDR1 LNHDA, CDR2 SQIVND (reference sequence). The CDR3 has 19 residues. The CDR3 region has the DNA TGTGCCAGCAGACCCGACCGGCCGAGGACAGGGGTTTTTAACACTGAAGCTTTCTTT. Its protein product is CASRPDRPRTGVFNTEAFF.

The chain links TRBV4-2 to TRBJ1-2; D unclear. With 3 bases removed from V and 5 bases from J, the gap between germline ends came to 16 bases. The CDR3 is 15 amino acids. The germline V gene encodes CDR1 LGHNA and CDR2 YNFKEQ. Here the CDR3 reads CASSQGDARDYGYTF. CDR3 DNA: TGTGCCAGCAGCCAGGGAGACGCCCGAGATTATGGCTACACCTTC.

This chain uses TRBV29-1 with TRBJ1-1; possibly TRBD1 for D (6 bases). CDR1 is SQVTM, CDR2 ANQGSEA, per germline. Trimming stripped 6 bases from V and 4 bases from J, with 12 bases between. CDR3 length: 12 residues. The CDR3: CSVTRGATEAFF. For the CDR3, the DNA is TGCAGCGTGACCCGGGGGGCCACTGAAGCTTTCTTT.

The rearrangement joins TRBV6-5 to TRBJ1-5, with no clear D. Germline V gene data show CDR1 as MNHEY and CDR2 as SVGAGI. With 5 bases removed from V and 9 bases from J, the gap between germline ends came to 11 bases. The CDR3 runs to 12 residues. This CDR3 is CASSQPPGPQHF. The CDR3, as DNA: TGTGCCAGCAGTCAACCGCCAGGGCCCCAGCATTTT.

This rearrangement joins TRBV11-2 to TRBJ2-3; D is unclear. The CDR3 is 12 amino acids. Trimming removed 6 bases at V and 0 bases at J, with 4 bases between. Looked up from germline, CDR1 is SGHAT and CDR2 is FQNNGV. CDR3 sequence (DNA): TGTGCCAGCAGTCTTAGCACAGATACGCAGTATTTT. Amino acid sequence: CASSLSTDTQYF. The whole variable domain, remainder taken from reference TRBV11-2 and TRBJ2-3, is EAGVAQSPRYKIIEKRQSVAFWCNPISGHATLYWYQQILGQGPKLLIQFQNNGVVDDSQLPKDRFSAERLKGVDSTLKIQPAKLEDSAVYLCASSLSTDTQYFGPGTRLTVL.

The chain employs TRBV19 and TRBJ1-2; 11 nucleotides match TRBD1. After removal of 3 bases from V and 3 bases from J, the junction contained 6 bases not matched to a gene. The germline gives CDR1 LNHDA, CDR2 SQIVND (reference sequence). The length of the CDR3 is 16 residues. CDR3 bases: TGTGCCAGTAGTATTGGACAGGGGGCGCGGGACTATGGCTACACCTTC. It is translated as CASSIGQGARDYGYTF.

The chain employs TRBV27 and TRBJ2-1; maybe TRBD1 (7 bases). Germline CDR1 is MNHEY and CDR2 is SMNVEV (reference sequence). Trimming cost V 5 bases and J 0 bases, with 14 bases left between them. This CDR3 contains 16 residues. The CDR3 sequence: CASSPAGQSSYNEQFF. CDR3 nucleotides: TGTGCCAGCAGTCCCGCGGGACAGAGCTCCTACAATGAGCAGTTCTTC.

The chain couples TRBV29-1 to TRBJ1-4; D ambiguous. This CDR3 spans 13 amino acids. Between the trimmed V and J ends, which lost 7 bases and 2 bases, there was a span of 11 bases. CDR1 is SQVTM and CDR2 is ANQGSEA in the germline V gene. Here the CDR3 DNA reads TGCAGCGCCGAAAGAGGGACTAATGAAAAACTGTTTTTT. Translation: CSAERGTNEKLFF. Based on the CDR3 plus reference TRBV29-1 and TRBJ1-4, the full variable domain is SAVISQKPSRDICQRGTSLTIQCQVDSQVTMMFWYRQQPGQSLTLIATANQGSEATYESGFVIDKFPISRPNLTFSTLTVSNMSPEDSSIYLCSAERGTNEKLFFGSGTQLSVL.

J is TRBJ2-7 and V is TRBV29-1; possible D gene TRBD1, 5 bases. CDR3 length: 15 residues. V shed 1 base and J shed 0 bases, with 13 bases lying between them. Germline CDR1 reads SQVTM; CDR2 reads ANQGSEA. The CDR3, as DNA: TGCAGCGTTGAAGGAGTGCGGACATCCTCCTACGAGCAGTACTTC. Its translation: CSVEGVRTSSYEQYF.

V is TRBV27 and J is TRBJ2-1; perhaps TRBD2 as D (5 bases). The CDR3 extends over 14 amino acids. With 3 bases removed from V and 2 bases from J, the gap between germline ends came to 8 bases. Looked up from germline, CDR1 is MNHEY and CDR2 is SMNVEV (reference sequence). CDR3: CASSLRATYNEQFF. The CDR3 coding sequence is TGTGCCAGCAGTTTGCGGGCCACCTACAATGAGCAGTTCTTC.

The V gene is TRBV5-1, the J gene TRBJ2-1, with 7 bases lining up with TRBD2. This CDR3 has 15 amino acids. Germline CDR1 and CDR2: SGHRS and YFSETQ. The V and J ends lost 1 base and 4 bases, in that order; junction bases with no gene match: 5. CDR3 nucleotide sequence: TGCGCCAGCAGCTTGATGGGCGGGGGATACAATGAGCAGTTCTTC. As protein: CASSLMGGGYNEQFF.

In this sample, this clone turned up a few times. V and J are TRBV7-3 and TRBJ2-1, with 7 positions matching TRBD1. This CDR3 comprises 15 residues. Germline V gene sequence: CDR1 SGHTA, CDR2 FQGTGA. V shed 5 bases and J 0 bases; nucleotides not matched to a gene: 4. In nucleotides, the CDR3 is TGTGCCAGCAGCCTCGACAGGGTCTCCTACAATGAGCAGTTCTTC. This translates into CASSLDRVSYNEQFF.

The rearrangement joins TRBV5-1 to TRBJ2-1; 12 bases fit TRBD2. The CDR3 extends over 15 amino acids. The germline V gene has CDR1 SGHRS and CDR2 YFSETQ. Trimming cost V 4 bases and J 7 bases; bases outside gene matches: 6. The CDR3 nucleotides read TGCGCCAGCAGCCACCGGACTAGCGGGGAAAATGAGCAGTTCTTC. Protein sequence: CASSHRTSGENEQFF.